This TCR beta chain was identified during a study of a mutant IDH1 vaccine in newly diagnosed glioma (dated by TCRdb to the early 2020s). Some background on the complete study: Patients received eight vaccinations in weeks 1, 3, 5, 7, 11, 15, 19 and 23, corresponding to visits V03 through V10. Vaccination began 4-6 weeks after radiotherapy alone, or alongside temozolomide cycles in the chemotherapy-containing groups. Of the approximately 34 treated patients, around 60% were male and approximately 40% were female, and a mean age of 40.4 years was recorded. Before enrollment, most patients had been given radiochemotherapy with temozolomide as standard therapy, while the rest had received either radiotherapy alone or temozolomide alone. Peripheral blood was collected at six visits: V03 (baseline), V05, V07, V10, V12 and V13. Longitudinal TCRB deep sequencing was performed for approximately 24 treated patients wherever samples were available for exploratory analyses.

The paper as a whole reports these results and caveats: Vaccine-induced immune responses across multiple MHC alleles were detected in about 93% of patients. It was noted by the authors that analyses of patient blood samples could not be reproduced owing to sample limitations. Changes in the top peripheral T cell clonotypes picked up by TCRB sequencing did not appear to be linked to pseudoprogression. Availability determined which PBMC samples were chosen for TCRB deep sequencing.

V loses 0 bases, J loses 11 bases, and the germline ends lie 7 bases apart. From its cysteine to its phenylalanine, the CDR3 spans 10 amino acids. Only the CDR3 DNA is retained, 30 bases long and in frame from the first base. The CDR1 and CDR2 encoded by the germline V gene (reference sequence) are GTSNPN and SVGIG. Sample time point, as interpreted from the label and publication: week 5, during vaccination. Every vaccine dose consisted of 300 ug of a 20-mer mutant IDH1 peptide in Montanide, administered subcutaneously together with topical imiquimod. Donors had newly diagnosed WHO grade 3 or 4 IDH1-mutant astrocytomas with loss of nuclear ATRX. The samples were drawn from NOA16, a multicentre, single-arm, open-label phase I trial in Germany that tested a mutant IDH1 peptide vaccine in humans for the first time. The DNeasy Blood and Tissue Kit was used to extract genomic DNA from EDTA blood for TCRB sequencing.

With respect to this clone: Its antigen remains undetermined. Per-base quality was not reported, and no clone a single base away is much larger than it.

Receptor libraries were prepared by the immunoSEQ multiplex PCR assay. Rearranged TCR beta chain sequences were amplified with the hsTCRB Kit following the manufacturer's protocol. An Illumina MiSeq was used to sequence the TCRB libraries. The paper's data handling went like this. The kit vendor's proprietary platform handled demultiplexing, trimming and gene mapping. In its TCRdb copy, this immuneACCESS table keeps in-frame sequences only and misses some clones. Where compared with another copy, unresolved V genes explain less than half of these, and the others have no known cause. V and J calls and clone size are as listed in that table; D and trimming were resolved from the DNA. This sample gives about 42,000 clones in total; around 85% of them show up just once. The ten largest make up around 1.7% of the sample.

This clonotype was sampled from a man aged 35-49 years with glioma. Source: PBMCs, taken from a glioma patient whose treatment included an IDH1 peptide vaccine. The chain was built from TRBV30 and TRBJ1-1, with the D gene not confidently named. The nucleotide sequence is TGTGCCTGGAGTGTACTATGGGCTTTCTTT. This translates into CAWSVLWAFF.